One and the same sample provided the 24 T cell receptor beta chains below, sequenced in a study of T cell responses to AZD1222 COVID-19 vaccine. Assay: immunoSEQ multiplex PCR; the TCRdb copy retains only in-frame clones and omits some. This sample has about 97,000 clones, with around 89% found just once. Specimen: peripheral blood, collected on day 0 of AZD1222 vaccination. The receptors shown here come from an adult in good health.

This chain links TRBV6-5 with TRBJ1-1; D ambiguous. Between the trimmed V and J ends, which lost 6 bases and 0 bases, there was a span of 11 bases. From germline, CDR1 is MNHEY and CDR2 SVGAGI. The CDR3 spans 14 residues. In DNA form, the CDR3 reads TGTGCCAGCAGCTTTGACACAATGAACACTGAAGCTTTCTTT. This sequence encodes CASSFDTMNTEAFF.

The chain combines TRBV11-2 with TRBJ2-7; 8 bases match TRBD2. V shed 7 bases, J shed 9 bases, and the junction held 17 bases outside the gene matches. CDR1 and CDR2 from the germline V gene are SGHAT and FQNNGV. CDR3 length: 15 residues. The CDR3 loop reads CASTEGGAGEGRQYF. The CDR3 nucleotides are TGTGCCAGCACTGAGGGAGGAGCGGGAGAAGGGCGGCAGTACTTC.

This chain links TRBV9 with TRBJ2-2; D is uncertain. The CDR3 consists of 15 residues. Germline V gene lookup returns CDR1 SGDLS and CDR2 YYNGEE. V was shortened by 0 bases and J by 4 bases, with 10 bases between the two germline ends. Here the CDR3 DNA reads TGTGCCAGCAGCGTAGTTCCGGACCTCACCGGGGAGCTGTTTTTT. Its translation is CASSVVPDLTGELFF.

In its sample, this clone was seen once. V usage is TRBV28 and J usage is TRBJ2-2, with 8 bases lining up with TRBD1. CDR1 is MDHEN, CDR2 SYDVKM, per germline. The CDR3 totals 14 residues. Unmatched junction bases numbered 6, after V lost 6 bases and J lost 6 bases. CDR3 DNA sequence: TGTGCCAGCAGGACGGACAGGGAGGCCGGGGAGCTGTTTTTT. Protein sequence: CASRTDREAGELFF. Together with reference TRBV28 and TRBJ2-2, the CDR3 gives the full variable domain: DVKVTQSSRYLVKRTGEKVFLECVQDMDHENMFWYRQDPGLGLRLIYFSYDVKMKEKGDIPEGYSVSREKKERFSLILESASTNQTSMYLCASRTDREAGELFFGEGSRLTVL.

This clone was seen once. The genes are TRBV6-5 and TRBJ2-7; maybe TRBD2 (6 bases). The CDR3 extends over 14 amino acids. V was cut by 6 bases and J by 0 bases, with 12 bases left in between. Germline CDR1 is MNHEY and CDR2 is SVGAGI. The DNA of the CDR3 is TGTGCCAGCAGGAGGGACTTTAGCTCCTACGAGCAGTACTTC. It yields the protein CASRRDFSSYEQYF.

The rearrangement uses TRBV19 and TRBJ1-2, with D unresolved. This CDR3 is 12 amino acids long. Trimming removed 4 bases at V and 8 bases at J, with 11 bases between. Germline V gene lookup returns CDR1 LNHDA and CDR2 SQIVND (reference sequence). The CDR3 here is CASSTPMYGYTF. The DNA of the CDR3 is TGTGCCAGTAGTACCCCGATGTACGGCTACACCTTC. Using reference TRBV19 and TRBJ1-2 for the parts outside the CDR3, the full variable domain is DGGITQSPKYLFRKEGQNVTLSCEQNLNHDAMYWYRQDPGQGLRLIYYSQIVNDFQKGDIAEGYSVSREKKESFPLTVTSAQKNPTAFYLCASSTPMYGYTFGSGTRLTVV.

This chain joins TRBV28 and TRBJ1-5, with D possibly being TRBD1 (6 bases). CDR1 and CDR2 (germline): MDHEN, SYDVKM. The CDR3 length is 14 residues. Trimming cost V 4 bases and J 3 bases, with 10 bases left between them. The CDR3 reads CASSSGQTNQPQHF. CDR3 DNA: TGTGCCAGCAGTTCAGGACAGACCAATCAGCCCCAGCATTTT.

The rearrangement joins TRBV28 to TRBJ2-1; unclear D gene. CDR1 is MDHEN and CDR2 is SYDVKM in the germline V gene. This CDR3 contains 14 residues. V was trimmed by 5 bases and J by 5 bases, leaving 13 bases between them. The CDR3 nucleotides are TGTGCCAGCAGTAACGTCCAAGTAAACAATGAGCAGTTCTTC. Encoded protein: CASSNVQVNNEQFF.

In its sample, this clone was seen once. The chain uses TRBV10-3 and TRBJ1-6; D remains ambiguous. V was clipped by 4 bases and J by 0 bases, with 10 bases between them. CDR1 is ENHRY and CDR2 is SYGVKD in the germline V gene. The CDR3 consists of 16 residues. In DNA, the CDR3 is TGTGCCATCAGTGGAAGGGCGAGCTCCTATAATTCACCCCTCCACTTT. Translating it yields CAISGRASSYNSPLHF.

V is TRBV12-3 or TRBV12-4 and J is TRBJ2-7; no clear D. V was shortened by 6 bases and J by 3 bases, with 9 bases between the two germline ends. This CDR3 has 12 amino acids. The CDR3 is CASSPSHYEQYF. The CDR3 coding sequence is TGTGCCAGCAGCCCAAGCCACTACGAGCAGTACTTC.

This clone showed up just a few times. This rearrangement joins TRBV28 to TRBJ1-4; D is uncertain. This CDR3 has 16 residues. The germline V gene encodes CDR1 MDHEN and CDR2 SYDVKM. Trimming left V 2 bases short and J 0 bases short, with 10 bases between. The CDR3 loop is CASSLAGSATNEKLFF. In nucleotides, the CDR3 is TGTGCCAGCAGTTTAGCGGGCAGCGCAACTAATGAAAAACTGTTTTTT.

The chain links TRBV7-8 to TRBJ1-1; possibly TRBD1 for D (5 bases). The V gene lost 2 bases and the J gene lost 1 base, with 11 bases spanning the gap. Germline lookup yields CDR1 SGHVS and CDR2 FQNEAQ. This CDR3 has 15 amino acids. CDR3 loop: CASSLRRGSNTEAFF. DNA of the CDR3: TGTGCCAGCAGCTTAAGAAGGGGATCGAACACTGAAGCTTTCTTT.

The CDR3 sequence is CASSTGGAVGTGELFF. CDR3 nucleotide sequence: TGTGCCAGTAGTACAGGGGGCGCCGTCGGCACCGGGGAGCTGTTTTTT. The chain joins TRBV19 to TRBJ2-2, with 8 nucleotides matching TRBD1. V dropped 4 bases and J dropped 4; count of bases not matched to a gene: 8. The CDR3 is made up of 16 amino acids. The germline V gene encodes CDR1 LNHDA and CDR2 SQIVND (reference sequence).

The chain recombines TRBV28 with TRBJ1-5, with D possibly matching TRBD1 (6 bases). This CDR3 region has 13 residues. Germline V gives CDR1 MDHEN, CDR2 SYDVKM. The V end lost 4 bases, the J end lost 7 bases, and 11 bases lay between the germline ends. The CDR3 reads CASSSLDRQPQHF. CDR3 bases: TGTGCCAGCAGTTCCTTGGACAGACAGCCCCAGCATTTT.

V gene TRBV7-9 combines with J gene TRBJ1-4; a possible D gene is TRBD1 (6 bases). Trimming pared 2 bases from V and 6 bases from J, leaving 16 bases between. The germline gives CDR1 SEHNR, CDR2 FQNEAQ (reference sequence). The length of the CDR3 is 16 residues. The CDR3 nucleotides are TGTGCCAGCAGCTTAAAGATGACGGCAGGGGATGAAAAACTGTTTTTT. Translated: CASSLKMTAGDEKLFF.

This chain connects TRBV11-2 to TRBJ1-1; a weak D match, TRBD1 (6 bases). Germline lookup yields CDR1 SGHAT and CDR2 FQNNGV. V was shortened by 5 bases and J by 5 bases, with 15 bases between the two germline ends. This CDR3 has 14 amino acids. For the CDR3, the DNA is TGTGCCAGCAGCACAAACAGGGCGGGGACTGAAGCTTTCTTT. Protein sequence: CASSTNRAGTEAFF.

The chain has TRBV5-4 and TRBJ2-2, with D possibly being TRBD2 (5 bases). Germline V lookup: CDR1 SGHNT, CDR2 YYREEE (reference sequence). This CDR3 is built from 15 residues. V was trimmed by 0 bases and J by 0 bases, leaving 6 bases between them. CDR3 bases: TGTGCCAGCAGCTTGGGGGGAGCGAACACCGGGGAGCTGTTTTTT. As protein: CASSLGGANTGELFF.

The gene calls are TRBV28 and TRBJ2-5; 16 bases map to TRBD2. The CDR3 is made up of 19 amino acids. J lost 4 bases, V lost 4 bases, and 12 bases had no gene match. CDR1 is MDHEN and CDR2 is SYDVKM in the germline V gene. Here the CDR3 reads CASSSAGTSGGAPPETQYF. The CDR3 region has the DNA TGTGCCAGCAGTTCCGCCGGGACTAGCGGGGGGGCCCCTCCAGAGACCCAGTACTTC.

The J gene is TRBJ2-1, the V gene TRBV24-1; TRBD2 aligns across 10 bases. Germline values: CDR1 KGHDR, CDR2 SFDVKD. This CDR3 comprises 17 residues. Germline trimming cut 3 bases from V and 4 bases from J; bases unmatched to any gene: 8. The CDR3 region has the DNA TGTGCCACCAGTGATCAAATAGCGGGAGGCCAGTACAATGAGCAGTTCTTC. Translation gives CATSDQIAGGQYNEQFF.

The chain recombines TRBV11-1 with TRBJ1-1, with D possibly TRBD1 on 5 matching bases. Germline values: CDR1 SGHAT, CDR2 FQDESV (reference sequence). With 1 base removed from V and 1 base from J, the gap between germline ends came to 7 bases. The CDR3 extends over 14 amino acids. For the CDR3, the DNA is TGTGCCAGCAGCTTAGAAGGGGCGAACACTGAAGCTTTCTTT. The encoded protein is CASSLEGANTEAFF.

The chain couples TRBV3-1 (or the pseudogene TRBV3-2) to TRBJ2-2, with D possibly being TRBD2 (5 bases). Germline loops: CDR1 LGHDT, CDR2 YNNKEL (reference sequence). The CDR3 runs to 16 residues. The V end lost 5 bases, the J end lost 7 bases, and 20 bases lay between the germline ends. The CDR3 nucleotides read TGTGCCAGCAGCTCACGGTCCAGCGGAGGCGTCGGGGAGCTGTTTTTT. Amino acids: CASSSRSSGGVGELFF.

This clone was recorded once. This CDR3 reads CSVSRDRGSDTQYF. The CDR3 region has the DNA TGCAGCGTTAGCCGGGACAGGGGGTCGGATACGCAGTATTTT. This sequence joins TRBV29-1 and TRBJ2-3; TRBD1 aligns across 11 bases. The CDR3 is 14 amino acids. V shed 5 bases, J shed 6 bases, and the junction held 7 bases outside the gene matches. CDR1 and CDR2 (germline): SQVTM, ANQGSEA.

This clone has a single count. The chain links TRBV4-2 to TRBJ1-5; 7 bases agree with TRBD1. With V trimmed by 0 bases and J by 5 bases, 4 bases remained unmatched. This CDR3 spans 15 amino acids. Germline CDR1 and CDR2: LGHNA and YNFKEQ. The CDR3 coding sequence is TGTGCCAGCAGCCAAGAAGGGGGCACGTATCAGCCCCAGCATTTT. Its protein is CASSQEGGTYQPQHF.

The DNA of the CDR3 is TGCGCCAGCAGCTTGGGCAGCGGGGAGCTGTTTTTT. It yields the protein CASSLGSGELFF. The chain employs TRBV5-1 and TRBJ2-2; D is uncertain. The ends were cut back, 0 bases at V and 7 bases at J, with 4 bases in the middle. Per germline, CDR1 SGHRS and CDR2 YFSETQ. The CDR3 totals 12 residues.